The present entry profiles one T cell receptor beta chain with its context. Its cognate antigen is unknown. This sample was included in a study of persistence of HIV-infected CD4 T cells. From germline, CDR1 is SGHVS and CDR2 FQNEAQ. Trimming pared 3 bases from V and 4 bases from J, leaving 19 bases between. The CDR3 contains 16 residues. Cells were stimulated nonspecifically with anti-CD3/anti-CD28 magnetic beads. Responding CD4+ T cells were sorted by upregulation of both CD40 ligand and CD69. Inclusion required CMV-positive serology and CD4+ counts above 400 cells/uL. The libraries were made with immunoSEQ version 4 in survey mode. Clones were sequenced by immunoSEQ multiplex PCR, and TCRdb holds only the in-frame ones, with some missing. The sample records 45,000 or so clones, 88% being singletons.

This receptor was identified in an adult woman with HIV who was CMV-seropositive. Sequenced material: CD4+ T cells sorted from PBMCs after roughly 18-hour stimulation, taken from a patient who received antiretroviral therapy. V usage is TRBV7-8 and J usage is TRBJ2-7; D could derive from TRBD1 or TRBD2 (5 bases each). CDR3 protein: CASSFFLGPRGYEQYF. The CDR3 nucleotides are TGTGCCAGCAGCTTTTTCTTGGGACCAAGGGGATACGAGCAGTACTTC. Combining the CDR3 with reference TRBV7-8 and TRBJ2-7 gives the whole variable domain GAGVSQSPRYKVAKRGQDVALRCDPISGHVSLFWYQQALGQGPEFLTYFQNEAQLDKSGLPSDRFFAERPEGSVSTLKIQRTQQEDSAVYLCASSFFLGPRGYEQYFGPGTRLTVT.